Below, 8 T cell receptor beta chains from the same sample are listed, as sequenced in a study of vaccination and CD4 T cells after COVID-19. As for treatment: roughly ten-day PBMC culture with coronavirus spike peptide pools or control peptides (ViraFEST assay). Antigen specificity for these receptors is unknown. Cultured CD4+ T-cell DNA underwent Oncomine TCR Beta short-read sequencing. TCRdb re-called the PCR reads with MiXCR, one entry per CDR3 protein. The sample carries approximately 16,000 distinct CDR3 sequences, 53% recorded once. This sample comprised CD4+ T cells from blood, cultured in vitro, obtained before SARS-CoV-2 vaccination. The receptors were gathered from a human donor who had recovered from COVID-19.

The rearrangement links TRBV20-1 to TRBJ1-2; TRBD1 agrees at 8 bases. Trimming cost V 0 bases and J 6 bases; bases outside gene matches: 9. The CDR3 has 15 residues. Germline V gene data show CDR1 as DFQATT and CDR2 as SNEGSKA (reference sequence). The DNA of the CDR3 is TGCAGTGCTAGAGATCCGGACAGGGCGTCACATGGCTACACCTTC. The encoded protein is CSARDPDRASHGYTF.

The CDR3 nucleotides are TGCAGTGCTATCTGGACAGGGTCTGAGGATGGCTACACCTTC. Amino acids: CSAIWTGSEDGYTF. The chain couples TRBV20-1 to TRBJ1-2; 8 bases fit TRBD1. Germline lookup yields CDR1 DFQATT and CDR2 SNEGSKA (reference sequence). The CDR3 has 14 amino acids. Trimming cost V 4 bases and J 6 bases; bases outside gene matches: 10.

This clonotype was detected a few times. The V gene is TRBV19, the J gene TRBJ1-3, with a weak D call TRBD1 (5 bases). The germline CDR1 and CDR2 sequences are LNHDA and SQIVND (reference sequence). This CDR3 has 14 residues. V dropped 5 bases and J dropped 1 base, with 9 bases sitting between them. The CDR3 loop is CASSPQASGNTIYF. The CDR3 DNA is TGTGCCAGTAGTCCACAGGCATCTGGAAACACCATATATTTT.

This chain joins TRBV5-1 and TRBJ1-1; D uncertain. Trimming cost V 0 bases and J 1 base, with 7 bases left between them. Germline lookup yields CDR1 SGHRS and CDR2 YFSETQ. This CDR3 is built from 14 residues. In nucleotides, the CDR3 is TGCGCCAGCAGCTTGGACAGATGGAACACTGAAGCTTTCTTT. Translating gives CASSLDRWNTEAFF.

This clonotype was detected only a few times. Here the CDR3 DNA reads TGTGCCACCAGCAGAGCAGTAAATGAAAAACTGTTTTTT. It encodes CATSRAVNEKLFF. The gene calls are TRBV15 and TRBJ1-4; no definite D call. The germline V gene has CDR1 LNHNV and CDR2 YYDKDF (reference sequence). CDR3 length: 13 amino acids. V gave up 1 base and J gave up 5 bases, with 5 bases separating them.

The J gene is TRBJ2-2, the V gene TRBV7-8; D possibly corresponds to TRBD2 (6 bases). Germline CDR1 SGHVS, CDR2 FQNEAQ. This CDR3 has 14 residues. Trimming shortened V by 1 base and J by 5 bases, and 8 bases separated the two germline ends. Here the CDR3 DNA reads TGTGCCAGCAGCTTAGTCGGGAGTACCGGGGAGCTGTTTTTT. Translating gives CASSLVGSTGELFF. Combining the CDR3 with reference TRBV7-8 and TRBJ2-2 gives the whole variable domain GAGVSQSPRYKVAKRGQDVALRCDPISGHVSLFWYQQALGQGPEFLTYFQNEAQLDKSGLPSDRFFAERPEGSVSTLKIQRTQQEDSAVYLCASSLVGSTGELFFGEGSRLTVL.

Here the CDR3 reads CASSPTGHQDSSYNSPLHF. CDR3 DNA: TGTGCCAGCAGCCCAACCGGACACCAAGACAGCTCCTATAATTCACCCCTCCACTTT. V usage is TRBV27 and J usage is TRBJ1-6; the D gene is possibly TRBD1 (5 bases). Germline lookup yields CDR1 MNHEY and CDR2 SMNVEV (reference sequence). The CDR3 sequence is 19 residues long. Trimming pared 6 bases from V and 0 bases from J, leaving 21 bases between.

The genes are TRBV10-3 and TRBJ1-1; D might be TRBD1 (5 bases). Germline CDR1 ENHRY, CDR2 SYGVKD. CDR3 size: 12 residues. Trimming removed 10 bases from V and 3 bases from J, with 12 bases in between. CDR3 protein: CATGAGDTEAFF. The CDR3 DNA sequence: TGTGCCACCGGGGCGGGGGACACTGAAGCTTTCTTT.